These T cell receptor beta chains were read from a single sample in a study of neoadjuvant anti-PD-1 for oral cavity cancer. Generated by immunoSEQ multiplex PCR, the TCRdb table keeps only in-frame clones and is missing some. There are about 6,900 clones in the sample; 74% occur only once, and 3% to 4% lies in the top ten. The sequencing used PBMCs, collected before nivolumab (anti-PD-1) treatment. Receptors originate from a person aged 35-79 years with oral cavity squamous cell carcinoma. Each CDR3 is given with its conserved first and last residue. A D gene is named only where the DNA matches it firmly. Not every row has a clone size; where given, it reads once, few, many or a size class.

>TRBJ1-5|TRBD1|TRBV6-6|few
TGTGCCAGCAGGAACCGGGACAGTCCTCATCAGCCCCAGCATTTT
CASRNRDSPHQPQHF
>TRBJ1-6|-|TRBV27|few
TGTGCCAGCAGTTTATCGGGGGGGGATTTTTCACCCCTCCACTTT
CASSLSGGDFSPLHF
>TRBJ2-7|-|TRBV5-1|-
TGCGCCAGCAGCTTGGAATATCTTGGGTACGAGCAGTACTTC
CASSLEYLGYEQYF
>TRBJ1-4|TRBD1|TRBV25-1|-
TGTGCCAGCAGTCCCACTTGGACAGGGGAGACAGAAAAACTGTTTTTT
CASSPTWTGETEKLFF
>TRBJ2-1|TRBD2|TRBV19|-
TGTGCCAGTAGTATGACTAGCGGGGGGGCCTACAATGAGCAGTTCTTC
CASSMTSGGAYNEQFF
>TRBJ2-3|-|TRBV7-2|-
TGTGCCAGCAGCCCCGGGCCAGATACGCAGTATTTT
CASSPGPDTQYF
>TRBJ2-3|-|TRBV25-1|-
TGTGCCAGCAGTGAGCCCTCCCGACCAGATACGCAGTATTTT
CASSEPSRPDTQYF
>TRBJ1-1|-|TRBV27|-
TGTGCCAGCAGTTTACAAGTTGTCAGCACTGAAGCTTTCTTT
CASSLQVVSTEAFF
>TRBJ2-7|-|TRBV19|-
TGTGCCAGTAGTCGGGACCGGAGCGCCTACGAGCAGTACTTC
CASSRDRSAYEQYF
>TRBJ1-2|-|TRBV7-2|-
TGTGCCAGCAGTAATCCTTATGGGGGGGATTTTGGCTACACCTTC
CASSNPYGGDFGYTF
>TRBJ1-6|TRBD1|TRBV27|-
TGTGCCAGCAGTATCTTCCCAGGGGGCGTCTATAATTCACCCCTCCACTTT
CASSIFPGGVYNSPLHF
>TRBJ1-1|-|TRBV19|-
TGTGCCAGTTCAGAGGTGGGTACTGAAGCTTTCTTT
CASSEVGTEAFF
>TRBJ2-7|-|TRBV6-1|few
TGTGCCAGCAGAACCGCCGAAGGTTCCGAGCAGTACTTC
CASRTAEGSEQYF
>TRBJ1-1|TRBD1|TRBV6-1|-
TGTGCCAGCAGTGAACATCAGGGGGCGCCGAACACTGAAGCTTTCTTT
CASSEHQGAPNTEAFF
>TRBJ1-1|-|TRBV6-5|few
TGTGCCAGCAGTCGGTACACTGAAGCTTTCTTT
CASSRYTEAFF
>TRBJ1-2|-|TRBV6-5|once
TGTGCCAGCAGTGGTTCCGGGTACGGCTACACCTTC
CASSGSGYGYTF
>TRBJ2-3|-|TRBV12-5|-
TGTGCTAGTGGTTTGGTACTTTCGTCTACAGATACGCAGTATTTT
CASGLVLSSTDTQYF
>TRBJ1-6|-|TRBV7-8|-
TGTGCCAGCAGCTTAAGCCAGAATAATTCACCCCTCCACTTT
CASSLSQNNSPLHF
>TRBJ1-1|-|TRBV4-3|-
TGCGCCAGCAGCCAAGCCCGGAACACTGAAGCTTTCTTT
CASSQARNTEAFF
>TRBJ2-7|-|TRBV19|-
TGTGCCAGTAGTATCGGACTAACCTCCTACGAGCAGTACTTC
CASSIGLTSYEQYF
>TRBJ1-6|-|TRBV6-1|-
TGTGCCAGCAGTGAATTCAGTGGGGATTTGAATTCACCCCTCCACTTT
CASSEFSGDLNSPLHF
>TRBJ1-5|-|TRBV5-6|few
TGTGCCAGCAGTACCAAAGGACACGGGAATCAGCCCCAGCATTTT
CASSTKGHGNQPQHF
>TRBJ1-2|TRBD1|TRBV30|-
TGTGCCTGGAACCCGGGGACAGGGGGCGGCGGGGGCTATGGCTACACCTTC
CAWNPGTGGGGGYGYTF
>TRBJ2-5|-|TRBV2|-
TGTGCCAGCGCCCTCCAGGGACCAGAAGAGACCCAGTACTTC
CASALQGPEETQYF
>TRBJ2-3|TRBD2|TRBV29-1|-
TGCAGCGTTGAAGCGACTAGCTTAAGAGATACGCAGTATTTT
CSVEATSLRDTQYF
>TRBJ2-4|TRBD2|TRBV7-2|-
TGTGCCAGCAGCCAGGGCCAGACTAGCGGGGCGGACATTCAGTACTTC
CASSQGQTSGADIQYF
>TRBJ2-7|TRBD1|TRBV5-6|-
TGTGCCAGCAGCCTGGAAAGGGGGACAGGGGTCTCCGAGCAGTACTTC
CASSLERGTGVSEQYF
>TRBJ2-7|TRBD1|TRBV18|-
TGTGCCAGCTCACCACCATCAGGGGGCGGGTACTACGAGCAGTACTTC
CASSPPSGGGYYEQYF
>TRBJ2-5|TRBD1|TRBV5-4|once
TGTGCCAGCAGCTTAACTACGGGGCCAGGGGGGACCCAGTACTTC
CASSLTTGPGGTQYF